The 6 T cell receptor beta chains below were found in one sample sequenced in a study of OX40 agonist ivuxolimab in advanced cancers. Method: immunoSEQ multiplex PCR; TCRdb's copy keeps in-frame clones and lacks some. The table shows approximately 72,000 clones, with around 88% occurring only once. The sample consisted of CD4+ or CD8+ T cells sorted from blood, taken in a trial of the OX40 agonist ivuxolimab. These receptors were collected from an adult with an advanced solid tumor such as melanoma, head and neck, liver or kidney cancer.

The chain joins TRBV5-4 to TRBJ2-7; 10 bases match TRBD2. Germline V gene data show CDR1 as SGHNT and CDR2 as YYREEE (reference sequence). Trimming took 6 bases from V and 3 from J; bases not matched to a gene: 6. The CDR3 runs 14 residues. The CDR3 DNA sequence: TGTGCCAGCAAGGAAGCGGGAGGGATCTACGAGCAGTACTTC. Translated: CASKEAGGIYEQYF.

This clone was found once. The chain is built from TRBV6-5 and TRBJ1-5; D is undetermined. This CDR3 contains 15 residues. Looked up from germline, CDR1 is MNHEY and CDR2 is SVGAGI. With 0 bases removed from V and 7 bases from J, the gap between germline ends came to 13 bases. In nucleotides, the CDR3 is TGTGCCAGCAGTTACTCGGTTCCCACCGGACAGCCCCAGCATTTT. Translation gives CASSYSVPTGQPQHF.

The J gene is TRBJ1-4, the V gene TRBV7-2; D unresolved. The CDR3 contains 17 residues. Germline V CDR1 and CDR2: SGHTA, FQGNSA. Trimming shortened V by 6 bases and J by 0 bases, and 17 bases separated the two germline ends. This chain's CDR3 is CASSPPGGFATNEKLFF. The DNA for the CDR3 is TGTGCCAGCAGTCCCCCGGGCGGCTTTGCAACTAATGAAAAACTGTTTTTT.

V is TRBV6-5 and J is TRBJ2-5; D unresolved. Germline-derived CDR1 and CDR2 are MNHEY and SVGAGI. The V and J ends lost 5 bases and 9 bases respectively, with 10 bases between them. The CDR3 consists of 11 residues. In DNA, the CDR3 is TGTGCCAGCAGTGAGAGGTGGGCCCAGTACTTC. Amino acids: CASSERWAQYF.

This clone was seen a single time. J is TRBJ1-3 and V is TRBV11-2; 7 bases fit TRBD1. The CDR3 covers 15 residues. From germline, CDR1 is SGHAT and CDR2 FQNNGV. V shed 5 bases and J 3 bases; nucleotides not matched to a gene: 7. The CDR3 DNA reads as TGTGCCAGCAGCATACAAGGACAGGATGGAAACACCATATATTTT. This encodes CASSIQGQDGNTIYF.

Here the CDR3 reads CASSDKYNEQFF. The CDR3 DNA reads TGTGCCAGCAGCGACAAGTACAATGAGCAGTTCTTC. J is TRBJ2-1 and V is TRBV25-1; no clear D. Looked up from germline, CDR1 is MGHDK and CDR2 is SYGVNS. The V and J ends lost 6 bases and 4 bases respectively, with 7 bases between them. CDR3 length: 12 amino acids.